The T cell receptor beta chain described here comes from a study of beta chain features in type 1 diabetes. It was via CD45RO/CCR7/CD25/CD127/CD95/CD27 that CD4+ naive, central memory, regulatory and stem cell-like memory cells were sorted. Purity of each sorted population was above 98%. Comments on this clone: The antigen remains undetermined.

Expressed TCRB transcripts were sequenced after all isolated RNA was converted to cDNA. Here immunoSEQ multiplex PCR was the method, and the copy in TCRdb shows in-frame clones only, minus some. The profile shows 350,000 to 450,000 clones, roughly 15% of them singletons. Germline V gene lookup returns CDR1 LNHDA and CDR2 SQIVND (reference sequence). V shed 5 bases, J shed 2 bases, and the junction held 3 bases outside the gene matches. This CDR3 comprises 15 residues. General study results and limits: For Type 1 diabetes patients, all four CD4+ subsets carried TCRB CDR3s that were moderately but significantly shorter.

The rearrangement uses TRBV19 and TRBJ2-1; 10 bases map to TRBD2. Specimen: naive CD4+ T cells from blood. This clonotype was sampled from a woman in her late teens or twenties in good health. CDR3 sequence reads: CASSGTSATYNEQFF. In DNA form, the CDR3 reads TGTGCCAGTAGTGGGACTAGCGCTACCTACAATGAGCAGTTCTTC.